A single sample gave rise to the 17 T cell receptor beta chains below, sequenced in a study of neurological immune-mediated disorders. Each CDR3 protein is one row after TCRdb ran MiXCR on the 5' RACE reads. The repertoire holds some 18,000 distinct CDR3 sequences, with 7.5% as singletons. The sample taken for sequencing was CD8+ T cells from blood. The receptors come from a woman in her 30s with HTLV-1-associated myelopathy (HAM/TSP).

Many counts were recorded for this clonotype. The chain joins TRBV5-1 to TRBJ1-1; TRBD1 might be the D (6 bases). Germline CDR1 is SGHRS and CDR2 is YFSETQ. V was clipped by 7 bases and J by 6 bases, with 10 bases between them. The CDR3 loop spans 11 amino acids. In DNA form, the CDR3 reads TGCGCCAGCGGCAGGGGTGCTGAAGCTTTCTTT. It translates to CASGRGAEAFF.

This clonotype appeared many times. The V and J genes are TRBV3-1 and TRBJ2-7; perhaps D is TRBD1 or TRBD2 (5 bases each). V was clipped by 4 bases and J by 3 bases, with 13 bases between them. Germline values: CDR1 LGHDT, CDR2 YNNKEL (reference sequence). The CDR3 covers 14 residues. The CDR3 sequence is CASSPRDLGYEQYF. CDR3 nucleotide sequence: TGTGCCAGCAGCCCTCGGGACCTCGGCTACGAGCAGTACTTC.

This clonotype is judged medium-sized. The chain carries TRBV7-9 and TRBJ2-1, with no clear D. CDR3 length: 15 amino acids. Per germline, CDR1 SEHNR and CDR2 FQNEAQ (reference sequence). V was cut by 4 bases and J by 6 bases, with 16 bases left in between. Here the CDR3 DNA reads TGTGCCAGCAGCTCACTAAACCAGCTGGGCAATGAGCAGTTCTTC. It is translated as CASSSLNQLGNEQFF.

This clonotype was seen repeatedly, ten times or more. This rearrangement joins TRBV30 to TRBJ2-7, with 8 bases that match TRBD1. With 0 bases clipped from V and 6 bases from J, the junction kept 1 base outside the gene matches. CDR3 length: 12 amino acids. Germline CDR1 is GTSNPN and CDR2 is SVGIG (reference sequence). In DNA form, the CDR3 reads TGTGCCTGGAGTGTAACAGGGGGCGAGCAGTACTTC. It encodes CAWSVTGGEQYF.

At least ten counts were recorded for this clonotype. The chain combines TRBV4-1 with TRBJ1-2; 7 bases are a match to TRBD1. The CDR3 spans 15 residues. The germline CDR1 and CDR2 sequences are MGHRA and YSYEKL. Trimming at V came to 0 bases and at J to 4 bases, leaving 5 bases not matched to a gene. The CDR3 reads CASSQDRAGGYGYTF. DNA for the CDR3: TGCGCCAGCAGCCAAGATAGGGCAGGGGGCTATGGCTACACCTTC.

The sample holds many counts of this clonotype. The gene calls are TRBV6-6 and TRBJ1-6; unclear D gene. Germline-derived CDR1 and CDR2 are MNHNY and SVGAGI (reference sequence). This CDR3 is built from 13 residues. The V and J ends lost 8 bases and 2 bases respectively, with 7 bases between them. As DNA, the CDR3 is TGTGCCAGCCTAGGCGCCTATAATTCACCCCTCCACTTT. This codes for CASLGAYNSPLHF.

This chain uses TRBV9 with TRBJ1-1; TRBD1 aligns across 8 bases. Germline-derived CDR1 and CDR2 are SGDLS and YYNGEE. With V trimmed by 4 bases and J by 5 bases, 7 bases remained unmatched. The CDR3 is made up of 14 amino acids. The CDR3: CASSTGQGITEAFF. In DNA, the CDR3 is TGTGCCAGCAGCACAGGACAGGGTATAACTGAAGCTTTCTTT.

This clonotype was recorded many times. The CDR3 sequence is CSARTGRDEQYF. Here the CDR3 DNA reads TGCAGTGCTAGGACAGGGCGAGACGAGCAGTACTTC. The chain couples TRBV20-1 to TRBJ2-7; 7 nucleotides match TRBD1. The CDR3 is 12 residues long. The V gene's germline CDR1 is DFQATT and CDR2 SNEGSKA (reference sequence). The junction had 4 bases not matched to a gene; V was cut back by 3 bases and J by 5 bases.

This clonotype was picked up many times. The chain couples TRBV5-1 to TRBJ2-3; D is unclear. V was trimmed by 1 base and J by 1 base, leaving 4 bases between them. Germline CDR1 and CDR2: SGHRS and YFSETQ. This CDR3 has 13 amino acids. In DNA form, the CDR3 reads TGCGCCAGCAGCTTGAGTGGCACAGATACGCAGTATTTT. Its protein product is CASSLSGTDTQYF.

This clonotype was observed at least ten times. J is TRBJ2-2 and V is TRBV7-9, with 8 bases identical to TRBD1. Unmatched junction bases numbered 9, after V lost 2 bases and J lost 7 bases. The V gene's germline CDR1 is SEHNR and CDR2 FQNEAQ (reference sequence). This CDR3 spans 16 amino acids. The CDR3 DNA reads as TGTGCCAGCAGCTTAACCGGGACAGGACCAGGCGGGGAGCTGTTTTTT. Translated, it gives CASSLTGTGPGGELFF.

This clonotype was detected many times. The chain recombines TRBV12-3 or TRBV12-4 with TRBJ1-1, with D possibly matching TRBD1 (5 bases). V gave up 5 bases and J gave up 1 base, with 5 bases separating them. CDR3 length: 12 residues. The CDR3 loop reads CASSQGNTEAFF. In DNA form, the CDR3 reads TGTGCCAGCAGTCAGGGGAACACTGAAGCTTTCTTT.

This clonotype was seen repeatedly, ten times or more. The V and J genes are TRBV2 and TRBJ1-1; the D is unclear. CDR1 SNHLY and CDR2 FYNNEI come from the germline V gene. Trimming cost V 7 bases and J 7 bases, with 10 bases left between them. The CDR3 covers 11 residues. In DNA, the CDR3 is TGTGCCAGCACTGCAAGCTTTGAAGCTTTCTTT. As protein: CASTASFEAFF.

This clonotype was counted many times. The chain combines TRBV27 with TRBJ2-3; D not resolved. Trimming took 2 bases from V and 0 from J, leaving 9 bases between them. CDR1 is MNHEY, CDR2 SMNVEV, per germline (reference sequence). The CDR3 runs 15 residues. The CDR3 coding sequence is TGTGCCAGCAGTTTAGGGGAAACTAGCACAGATACGCAGTATTTT. Translation: CASSLGETSTDTQYF.

This clonotype appeared many times. The chain employs TRBV6-6 and TRBJ2-3; 8 bases line up with TRBD2. CDR3 length: 18 residues. Germline CDR1 and CDR2: MNHNY and SVGAGI (reference sequence). V was pared by 7 bases and J by 2 bases, with 17 bases of the junction left unmatched. CDR3 in DNA: TGTGCCAGCACTCCCCCGAGGGCCGCTAGCGGGCACACAGATACGCAGTATTTT. Translating it yields CASTPPRAASGHTDTQYF.

This clonotype came up a few times. The genes are TRBV12-3 or TRBV12-4 and TRBJ1-4; no clear D. The CDR3 covers 11 residues. V shed 6 bases and J shed 6 bases, with 5 bases lying between them. CDR3 sequence reads: CASSRDEKLFF. As DNA, the CDR3 is TGTGCCAGCAGCCGAGATGAAAAACTGTTTTTT.

This clonotype was counted many times. The V gene is TRBV9, the J gene TRBJ2-3; TRBD2 is a possible D gene (5 bases). Trimming cost V 0 bases and J 1 base, with 9 bases left between them. The germline V gene encodes CDR1 SGDLS and CDR2 YYNGEE. The CDR3 is 15 residues long. In DNA form, the CDR3 reads TGTGCCAGCAGCGTAGCTGACGGGGGCACAGATACGCAGTATTTT. It codes for CASSVADGGTDTQYF.

This clonotype was picked up many times. The DNA of the CDR3 is TGTGCCATCCTCGGGCAATTGGGGACAGGGGACGTCCACGAGCAGTACTTC. It encodes CAILGQLGTGDVHEQYF. This chain uses TRBV10-3 with TRBJ2-7; TRBD1 matches 10 bases. This CDR3 has 17 residues. CDR1 and CDR2 (germline): ENHRY, SYGVKD. J lost 5 bases, V lost 8 bases, and 18 bases had no gene match.